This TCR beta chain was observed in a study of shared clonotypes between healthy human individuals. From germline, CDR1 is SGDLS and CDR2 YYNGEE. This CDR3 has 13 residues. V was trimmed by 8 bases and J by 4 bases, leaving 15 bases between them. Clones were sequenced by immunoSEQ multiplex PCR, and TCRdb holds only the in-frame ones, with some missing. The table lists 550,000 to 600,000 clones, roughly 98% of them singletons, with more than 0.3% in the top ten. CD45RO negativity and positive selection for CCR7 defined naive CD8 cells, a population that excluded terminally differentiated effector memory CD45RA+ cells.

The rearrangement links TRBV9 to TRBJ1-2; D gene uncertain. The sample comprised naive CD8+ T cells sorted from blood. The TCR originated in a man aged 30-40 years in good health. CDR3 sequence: CASYSQSPYGYTF. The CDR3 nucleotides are TGTGCCAGTTACTCACAGAGTCCCTATGGCTACACCTTC.